Presented here are 23 T cell receptor beta chains from one specimen sequenced in a study of regulatory T cells in long-lasting Graves disease (TCRdb year 2021). What this sample's time point label stands for: newly diagnosed GD, antithyroid drugs for less than 3 months. RNA was extracted from PBMCs in TRIzol for both TCR sequencing and RNA sequencing. The method behind the library was multiplex PCR. The instrument given in TCRdb is Illumina HiSeq 4000. CDR3 regions were amplified by Arm-PCR with iRepertoire HTBI primers to construct TCR beta libraries. The public reads were reanalyzed by TCRdb: fastp trimming at Q25, MiXCR alignment, in-frame beta chains only. Rows are combined by CDR3 protein, so each entry shows the most common genes and DNA. This sample holds fewer than 550,000 distinct CDR3 sequences; roughly 16% were observed only once. The ten largest account for about 25% of the sample. The same specimen was also included in a second study, on T cells in Graves' hyperthyroidism and ophthalmopathy.

The material was peripheral blood mononuclear cells (PBMCs), obtained at new diagnosis, from a patient treated with antithyroid drugs. These receptors all come from a woman aged 35 to 60 with Graves disease. Donor details come from another sample of the same person, matched by shared clones.

In this sample, this clonotype turned up many times. V and J are TRBV2 and TRBJ1-1; no definite D call. V lost 7 bases, J lost 2 bases, and 8 bases lay in between. The CDR3 extends over 12 amino acids. The germline V gene encodes CDR1 SNHLY and CDR2 FYNNEI. DNA of the CDR3: TGTGCCAGCATGTGGGGAAACACTGAAGCTTTCTTT. Translating it yields CASMWGNTEAFF. Together with reference TRBV2 and TRBJ1-1, the CDR3 gives the full variable domain: EPEVTQTPSHQVTQMGQEVILRCVPISNHLYFYWYRQILGQKVEFLVSFYNNEISEKSEIFDDQFSVERPDGSNFTLKIRSTKLEDSAMYFCASMWGNTEAFFGQGTRLTVV.

This clonotype was seen once. The chain links TRBV28 to TRBJ2-7; D possibly corresponds to TRBD2 (6 bases). The CDR3 is made up of 11 amino acids. Germline lookup yields CDR1 MDHEN and CDR2 SYDVKM. Trimming removed 5 bases at V and 12 bases at J, with 14 bases between. CDR3 in DNA: TGTGCCAGCAGTCCCGGACTATTAAGGTACTTC. Translation: CASSPGLLRYF.

This clonotype has a count of ten or more. This sequence joins TRBV5-6 and TRBJ2-1; a possible D gene is TRBD2 (5 bases). V lost 0 bases and J lost 7, with 14 bases in between. Germline V lookup: CDR1 SGHDT, CDR2 YYEEEE. The CDR3 has 15 residues. Here the CDR3 reads CASSLGWTPENEQFF. CDR3 bases: TGTGCCAGCAGCTTGGGATGGACTCCCGAGAATGAGCAGTTCTTC.

This clonotype was detected ten times or more. The gene calls are TRBV11-2 and TRBJ2-3, with D tentatively TRBD1 (5 bases). CDR1 and CDR2 (germline): SGHAT, FQNNGV. Trimming cost V 3 bases and J 4 bases, with 20 bases left between them. The CDR3 covers 17 residues. The CDR3 protein is CASSLHYGRGKADTQYF. The CDR3 DNA follows: TGTGCCAGCAGCTTGCACTATGGAAGGGGAAAGGCAGATACGCAGTATTTT.

This clonotype was seen ten or more times. The chain carries TRBV27 and TRBJ1-2; tentatively, D is TRBD1 (5 bases). Trimming left V 7 bases short and J 2 bases short, with 17 bases between. Germline CDR1 reads MNHEY; CDR2 reads SMNVEV (reference sequence). The CDR3 sequence is 15 residues long. This CDR3 is CASTIFDRMNYGYTF. CDR3 sequence (DNA): TGTGCCAGCACCATTTTCGACAGAATGAACTATGGCTACACCTTC.

This clonotype has more than one count but fewer than ten. For the CDR3, the DNA is TGTGCCATCAGAGAGGCTCCCACAGATACGCAGTATTTT. This translates into CAIREAPTDTQYF. J is TRBJ2-3 and V is TRBV10-3; D unclear. The CDR3 contains 13 residues. Trimming cost V 6 bases and J 2 bases, with 9 bases left between them. Germline V gives CDR1 ENHRY, CDR2 SYGVKD.

In its sample, this clonotype was seen many times. The chain couples TRBV2 to TRBJ2-7, with 13 bases matching TRBD2. CDR1 and CDR2 (germline): SNHLY, FYNNEI. After removal of 4 bases from V and 2 bases from J, the junction contained 2 bases not matched to a gene. This CDR3 comprises 15 residues. For the CDR3, the DNA is TGTGCCAGCAGTGTGGGACTAGCGGGGACCTACGAGCAGTACTTC. This gives the protein CASSVGLAGTYEQYF.

The CDR3 nucleotides are TGTGCCAGCAGTACCAGCGGGGGGGGACTGGGTGAGCAGTTCTTC. This translates into CASSTSGGGLGEQFF. V gene TRBV6-2 or TRBV6-3 combines with J gene TRBJ2-1; 10 bases align to TRBD2. The CDR3 runs to 15 residues. Germline CDR1 reads MNHEY; CDR2 reads SVGEGT. Losses at the gene ends were 5 bases for V and 9 bases for J; bases not matched to a gene: 10.

This clonotype was counted only a few times. The chain couples TRBV29-1 to TRBJ1-1, with D unclear. With 4 bases removed from V and 1 base from J, the gap between germline ends came to 7 bases. CDR3 length: 12 residues. Germline CDR1 SQVTM, CDR2 ANQGSEA. CDR3 sequence: CSVGQKNTEAFF. CDR3 DNA sequence: TGCAGCGTTGGGCAGAAGAACACTGAAGCTTTCTTT.

The CDR3 region has the DNA TGCAGTGCTTCTATGGGGGTAATGAGCACTGAAGCTTTCTTT. As protein: CSASMGVMSTEAFF. The chain carries TRBV20-1 and TRBJ1-1; D perhaps matches TRBD1 (5 bases). The CDR3 has 14 amino acids. V lost 5 bases to trimming and J lost 4 bases, with 17 bases between them. Looked up from germline, CDR1 is DFQATT and CDR2 is SNEGSKA (reference sequence).

This clonotype has at least ten counts. At one end the junction does not follow the germline gene, possibly because of a read error. The rearrangement links TRBV6-1 to TRBJ2-7; 10 nucleotides align to TRBD2. The CDR3 is made up of 15 amino acids. CDR1 is MNHNS, CDR2 SASEGT, per germline. The CDR3 sequence is CAISGKAGGTYEQYF. DNA of the CDR3: TGTGCCATCAGTGGAAAAGCGGGGGGGACCTACGAGCAGTACTTC.

As for this clonotype: This may be a read error: a much more frequent sequence differs by one nucleotide. The V call is TRBV15, the J call TRBJ1-1, with D possibly matching TRBD1 (5 bases). The CDR3 has 12 amino acids. The germline CDR1 and CDR2 sequences are LNHNV and YYDKDF (reference sequence). Trimming shortened V by 2 bases and J by 7 bases, and 8 bases separated the two germline ends. CDR3 region: CATSRRDSEAFF. In DNA, the CDR3 is TGTGCCACCAGCAGACGAGACAGTGAAGCTTTCTTT.

This clonotype came up a few times. V is TRBV7-3 and J is TRBJ2-1, with TRBD1 identical over 8 bases. Germline CDR1 reads SGHTA; CDR2 reads FQGTGA. The V segment lost 0 bases and the J segment 3 bases; nucleotides outside the gene matches: 7. The CDR3 contains 17 residues. CDR3 sequence reads: CASSLTSDRAFYNEQFF. The CDR3 bases are TGTGCCAGCAGCTTAACGTCGGACAGGGCCTTCTACAATGAGCAGTTCTTC.

The gene calls are TRBV4-1 and TRBJ2-7, with TRBD1 matching over 7 bases. Germline trimming cut 2 bases from V and 5 bases from J; bases unmatched to any gene: 6. CDR1 and CDR2 from the germline V gene are MGHRA and YSYEKL. The CDR3 spans 14 residues. The CDR3 DNA follows: TGCGCCAGCAGCCAACGGGACAGAGGTGACGAGCAGTACTTC. This codes for CASSQRDRGDEQYF.

The CDR3 DNA follows: TGTGCCATCGGGGAACTAGCGAAGAACACCGGGGAGCTGTTTTTT. Protein: CAIGELAKNTGELFF. This sequence joins TRBV10-3 and TRBJ2-2, with 7 bases matching TRBD2. V shed 8 bases, J shed 1 base, and the junction held 7 bases outside the gene matches. The CDR3 consists of 15 residues. Germline CDR1 reads ENHRY; CDR2 reads SYGVKD.

This clonotype was seen many times. This chain links TRBV10-1 with TRBJ2-1; TRBD2 matches at 14 bases. The CDR3 runs to 16 residues. Germline CDR1 is WNHNN and CDR2 is SYGVQD (reference sequence). The J segment lost 10 bases and the V segment lost 6 bases, leaving 11 bases of the junction unmatched. The DNA of the CDR3 is TGCGCCAGCAGCCGGACTAGCGGGGGGTTGAGGGGCGAGCAGTTCTTC. Translation: CASSRTSGGLRGEQFF.

The sample holds many counts of this clonotype. The gene calls are TRBV11-2 and TRBJ2-1; unclear D gene. The V gene's germline CDR1 is SGHAT and CDR2 FQNNGV. With 1 base removed from V and 7 bases from J, the gap between germline ends came to 17 bases. This CDR3 comprises 16 residues. The CDR3 coding sequence is TGTGCCAGCAGCTTAGTCTCGTGGGAATTTACGAATGAGCAGTTCTTC. As protein: CASSLVSWEFTNEQFF.

The chain uses TRBV28 and TRBJ1-2, with D tentatively TRBD1 (6 bases). The CDR3 is made up of 14 amino acids. The ends were cut back, 5 bases at V and 0 bases at J, with 10 bases in the middle. CDR1 is MDHEN, CDR2 SYDVKM, per germline. The CDR3 DNA reads as TGTGCCAGCAGTGGGGGCAAAGCTAACTATGGCTACACCTTC. It translates to CASSGGKANYGYTF.

This clonotype was seen at least ten times. V usage is TRBV11-2 and J usage is TRBJ2-1; TRBD1 matches 8 bases. The CDR3 has 16 residues. Germline V gives CDR1 SGHAT, CDR2 FQNNGV. Germline trimming cut 9 bases from V and 5 bases from J; bases unmatched to any gene: 15. CDR3 sequence: CASTLTTGDHHNEQFF. The CDR3 nucleotides are TGTGCCAGTACTCTTACGACAGGGGATCATCACAATGAGCAGTTCTTC.

The chain employs TRBV12-3 or TRBV12-4 and TRBJ1-6, with 10 bases fitting TRBD1. The CDR3 has 16 amino acids. The V gene end was trimmed by 3 bases and the J gene end by 6 bases; junction bases not matched to a gene: 5. The CDR3 DNA reads as TGTGCCAGCAGTTTCGGGACAGGGGTCTTTAATTCACCCCTCCACTTT. Translating it yields CASSFGTGVFNSPLHF.

In its sample, this clonotype was seen many times. The CDR3 nucleotides read TGTGCCAGCAGTCCGACGGGACAGATCCTCTACAATGAGCAGTTCTTC. This sequence encodes CASSPTGQILYNEQFF. V and J are TRBV28 and TRBJ2-1; the match to TRBD1 covers 7 bases. Germline CDR1 and CDR2: MDHEN and SYDVKM. The CDR3 length is 16 residues. V was clipped by 5 bases and J by 3 bases; unmatched bases: 10.

In the case of this clonotype: With a much larger clone just one base away, this may be a read error. This chain connects TRBV28 to TRBJ2-5; no clear D gene. V lost 6 bases and J 3 bases, leaving 11 bases between the germline ends. The CDR3 is made up of 13 amino acids. Looked up from germline, CDR1 is MDHEN and CDR2 is SYDVKM. The CDR3 coding sequence is TGTGCCAGCAGCCCTCGAAGGAAAGAGACCCAGTACTTC. Translated: CASSPRRKETQYF.

This clonotype was seen once. A read error is possible here, since a much larger clone lies one base away. This chain's CDR3 is CASSLASAAYNEQYF. DNA of the CDR3: TGTGCCAGCAGCTTAGCTAGCGCGGCCTACAATGAGCAGTACTTC. This chain links TRBV7-3 with TRBJ2-4, with D maybe TRBD2 (6 bases). The CDR3 has 15 residues. Germline V gives CDR1 SGHTA, CDR2 FQGTGA. The V and J ends lost 2 bases and 13 bases respectively, with 21 bases between them.